These 18 T cell receptor beta chains share one sample of origin, sequenced in a study of Graves' ophthalmopathy and Graves' hyperthyroidism. RNA transcripts served as template for amplifying TCR beta CDR3 sequences. The library came from an HTBI-primed first-round RT-PCR and a second-round multiplex PCR. One entry per CDR3 protein, called by TCRdb with MiXCR from the multiplex PCR reads. Among 200,000 to 250,000 distinct CDR3 sequences listed, approximately 29% were seen once. Sequencing used peripheral blood. Every receptor here comes from a man between 45 and 60 years old with Graves' ophthalmopathy.

At least ten counts were recorded for this clonotype. The rearrangement uses TRBV11-2 and TRBJ2-7; unclear D gene. V lost 5 bases and J 9 bases, leaving 14 bases between the germline ends. The germline V gene has CDR1 SGHAT and CDR2 FQNNGV. This CDR3 region has 12 residues. The DNA of the CDR3 is TGTGCCAGCAGCCGCACAGATGACGGGCAGTACTTC. This translates into CASSRTDDGQYF.

This clonotype was recorded many times. V gene TRBV2 combines with J gene TRBJ2-5; D is tentatively TRBD1 or TRBD2 (6 bases each). Trimming removed 4 bases from V and 5 bases from J, with 14 bases in between. The V gene's germline CDR1 is SNHLY and CDR2 FYNNEI. This CDR3 contains 14 residues. CDR3 sequence reads: CASSVGGIQETQYF. In DNA, the CDR3 is TGTGCCAGCAGTGTGGGGGGCATCCAGGAGACCCAGTACTTC.

This clonotype was counted at least ten times. This chain uses TRBV20-1 with TRBJ1-1; D perhaps matches TRBD1 (6 bases). This CDR3 region has 16 residues. V lost 0 bases and J 1 base, leaving 15 bases between the germline ends. Germline V gene sequence: CDR1 DFQATT, CDR2 SNEGSKA (reference sequence). CDR3 amino acids: CSARDPGGGENTEAFF. CDR3 DNA: TGCAGTGCTAGAGATCCAGGAGGGGGGGAGAACACTGAAGCTTTCTTT.

This clonotype showed up many times. The gene calls are TRBV12-3 or TRBV12-4 and TRBJ2-7, with no clear D. V was trimmed by 7 bases and J by 6 bases, leaving 13 bases between them. This CDR3 spans 12 amino acids. The CDR3: CASKGYGPEQYF. The CDR3 nucleotides are TGTGCCAGCAAAGGGTACGGCCCCGAGCAGTACTTC.

The sample holds many counts of this clonotype. The chain recombines TRBV19 with TRBJ2-2; 7 bases agree with TRBD2. The CDR3 contains 14 residues. Germline V gene data show CDR1 as LNHDA and CDR2 as SQIVND (reference sequence). Trimming removed 4 bases from V and 7 bases from J; junction bases left unmatched: 6. CDR3 in amino acids: CASSTGAGFGELFF. CDR3 coding DNA: TGTGCCAGTAGTACCGGAGCGGGATTCGGGGAGCTGTTTTTT.

This clonotype was found many times. The CDR3 protein is CASSDAGPGYGYTF. The CDR3 DNA sequence: TGTGCCAGCAGCGACGCTGGCCCCGGCTATGGCTACACCTTC. The gene calls are TRBV9 and TRBJ1-2, with unresolved D. The length of the CDR3 is 14 residues. Looked up from germline, CDR1 is SGDLS and CDR2 is YYNGEE. V shed 3 bases and J shed 4 bases, with 13 bases lying between them.

V usage is TRBV27 and J usage is TRBJ2-2; 9 bases map to TRBD2. The germline V gene encodes CDR1 MNHEY and CDR2 SMNVEV (reference sequence). The CDR3 has 17 amino acids. V was pared by 6 bases and J by 2 bases, with 10 bases of the junction left unmatched. The CDR3 nucleotides are TGTGCCAGCAGCCCACTCTCTAGCGGGGCCAACACCGGGGAGCTGTTTTTT. Its protein is CASSPLSSGANTGELFF.

The rearrangement links TRBV20-1 to TRBJ2-7, with 12 bases matching TRBD2. The CDR3 contains 12 residues. Looked up from germline, CDR1 is DFQATT and CDR2 is SNEGSKA (reference sequence). The J segment lost 6 bases and the V segment lost 5 bases, leaving 2 bases of the junction unmatched. CDR3 sequence (DNA): TGCAGTGCTGGACTAGCGGGACCCGAGCAGTACTTC. It translates to CSAGLAGPEQYF.

In its sample, this clonotype was seen many times. The chain joins TRBV6-1 to TRBJ1-1, with D uncertain. The CDR3 extends over 12 amino acids. The germline V gene encodes CDR1 MNHNS and CDR2 SASEGT. The V gene lost 6 bases and the J gene lost 1 base, with 6 bases spanning the gap. CDR3 loop: CASRNRNTEAFF. The CDR3 DNA reads TGTGCCAGCAGAAACAGGAACACTGAAGCTTTCTTT.

The V call is TRBV6-1, the J call TRBJ1-3, with 9 bases matching TRBD1. CDR1 is MNHNS and CDR2 is SASEGT in the germline V gene. J was trimmed by 4 bases and V by 5 bases; bases with no gene match: 6. CDR3 size: 15 residues. CDR3 coding DNA: TGTGCCAGCAGTCGGGACAGGGTGCTGGGAAACACCATATATTTT. This encodes CASSRDRVLGNTIYF.

The gene calls are TRBV7-2 and TRBJ2-5; D is perhaps TRBD2 (6 bases). Germline V gene sequence: CDR1 SGHTA, CDR2 FQGNSA. This CDR3 is 13 amino acids long. The V end was cut by 5 bases, the J end by 2 bases, with 9 bases between. In nucleotides, the CDR3 is TGTGCCAGCAGCGCGGGACGGCAAGAGACCCAGTACTTC. Its translation is CASSAGRQETQYF.

In this sample, this clonotype turned up a few times. This chain links TRBV27 with TRBJ1-1; the D is unclear. Germline V gene data show CDR1 as MNHEY and CDR2 as SMNVEV (reference sequence). The CDR3 is 12 amino acids. Trimming stripped 3 bases from V and 7 bases from J, with 9 bases between. The CDR3 DNA reads as TGTGCCAGCAGTTTCATTGGGAGTGAAGCTTTCTTT. The encoded protein is CASSFIGSEAFF.

This clonotype showed up many times. This chain joins TRBV20-1 and TRBJ2-7, with unresolved D. V lost 6 bases, J lost 6 bases, and 15 bases lay in between. The CDR3 runs 12 residues. Germline V gives CDR1 DFQATT, CDR2 SNEGSKA (reference sequence). CDR3 bases: TGCAGTGCCGCGACCCTCGCCCTCGAGCAGTACTTC. Residues: CSAATLALEQYF.

In its sample, this clonotype was seen many times. CDR3 nucleotides: TGTGCCAGCAGTGATCCCCCGGGACAGGGGGTAGCCAAAAACATTCAGTACTTC. It yields the protein CASSDPPGQGVAKNIQYF. The chain joins TRBV6-1 to TRBJ2-4, with 11 bases matching TRBD1. The germline gives CDR1 MNHNS, CDR2 SASEGT. V lost 3 bases and J lost 0; bases outside the gene matches: 7. The CDR3 spans 18 residues.

V usage is TRBV28 and J usage is TRBJ1-6; D not resolved. CDR1 MDHEN and CDR2 SYDVKM come from the germline V gene. This CDR3 is 16 amino acids long. Trimming removed 5 bases at V and 6 bases at J, with 17 bases between. The CDR3 region is CASSRLPGPPNSPLHF. The DNA for the CDR3 is TGTGCCAGCAGTCGACTCCCCGGGCCCCCTAATTCACCCCTCCACTTT. Full variable domain (remainder filled in from reference TRBV28 and TRBJ1-6): DVKVTQSSRYLVKRTGEKVFLECVQDMDHENMFWYRQDPGLGLRLIYFSYDVKMKEKGDIPEGYSVSREKKERFSLILESASTNQTSMYLCASSRLPGPPNSPLHFGNGTRLTVT.

This clonotype was seen many times. The V and J genes are TRBV12-5 and TRBJ2-5, with D possibly TRBD2 on 5 matching bases. Germline assignment: CDR1 LGHNT and CDR2 FRNRAP. CDR3 length equals 15 residues. The germline V and J ends were trimmed by 3 bases and 5 bases, with 16 bases remaining between them. CDR3 nucleotides: TGTGCTAGTGGTTTTTCCATTGACCGAGGGGAGACCCAGTACTTC. This sequence encodes CASGFSIDRGETQYF.

This clonotype was recorded at least ten times. The rearrangement joins TRBV12-3 or TRBV12-4 to TRBJ2-7; 12 nucleotides agree with TRBD2. The length of the CDR3 is 14 residues. V trimming: 6 bases; J trimming: 4 bases; junction bases outside the gene matches: 4. The CDR3 loop reads CASRHGLAGYEQYF. Written as DNA, the CDR3 is TGTGCCAGCAGACACGGACTAGCGGGGTACGAGCAGTACTTC.

This clonotype was detected many times. The genes are TRBV27 and TRBJ2-2; 9 nucleotides agree with TRBD1. The germline CDR1 and CDR2 sequences are MNHEY and SMNVEV (reference sequence). Germline trimming cut 3 bases from V and 4 bases from J; bases unmatched to any gene: 12. The CDR3 extends over 18 amino acids. In DNA form, the CDR3 reads TGTGCCAGCAGTTTCTCTACGCCGGGACAGGGCTCCACCGGGGAGCTGTTTTTT. Protein sequence: CASSFSTPGQGSTGELFF.